Shown below are 17 T cell receptor beta chains from a single sample sequenced in a study of T cell responses to AZD1222 COVID-19 vaccine listed by TCRdb under 2021. Receptors were amplified or captured by the immunoSEQ multiplex PCR assay. Not all clones reach the TCRdb copy of this immuneACCESS table, which keeps in-frame sequences only. Checked studies attribute under half of the gap to unresolved V genes and leave the rest unexplained. Present in this sample are 120,000 to 150,000 clones, about nine tenths of which were seen just once. The top ten clonotypes cover about 3.8% of the sample. Interpreted using the paper, the time point label stands for: about 28 days (+/-7) after the second vaccine dose. The sequencing here drew on peripheral blood, taken 28 days after the second AZD1222 dose. The receptor source for this set is an adult who received the AZD1222 COVID-19 vaccine.

The V call is TRBV13, the J call TRBJ2-7; the match to TRBD1 covers 8 bases. Germline V lookup: CDR1 PRHDT, CDR2 FYEKMQ (reference sequence). V lost 5 bases to trimming and J lost 4 bases; unmatched junction nucleotides: 4. The CDR3 contains 13 residues. The CDR3 sequence is CASSRDRSYEQYF. The CDR3 DNA follows: TGTGCCAGCAGCAGGGACAGGAGTTACGAGCAGTACTTC.

The V and J genes are TRBV6-1 and TRBJ2-3, with 10 positions matching TRBD2. Germline V gene lookup returns CDR1 MNHNS and CDR2 SASEGT. After removal of 0 bases from V and 8 bases from J, the junction contained 8 bases not matched to a gene. This CDR3 spans 16 amino acids. The CDR3 sequence: CASSEAASGGVVTQYF. The CDR3 DNA reads as TGTGCCAGCAGTGAAGCGGCTAGCGGGGGTGTGGTTACGCAGTATTTT.

The chain uses TRBV11-2 and TRBJ2-7, with D tentatively TRBD1 (6 bases). The CDR3 has 15 amino acids. Germline CDR1 reads SGHAT; CDR2 reads FQNNGV. The V gene lost 4 bases and the J gene lost 2 bases, with 15 bases spanning the gap. The CDR3 region has the DNA TGTGCCAGCAGCTCTTCTATGGGGGCCCCCTACGAGCAGTACTTC. Protein: CASSSSMGAPYEQYF.

The V call is TRBV7-2, the J call TRBJ2-3, with a tentative D call TRBD1 (5 bases). The CDR3 covers 14 residues. Germline assignment: CDR1 SGHTA and CDR2 FQGNSA. V lost 4 bases, J lost 2 bases, and 10 bases lay in between. The CDR3 loop is CASSSDSLTDTQYF. The DNA for the CDR3 is TGTGCCAGCAGCTCAGACAGTCTCACAGATACGCAGTATTTT.

V usage is TRBV7-9 and J usage is TRBJ2-7, with 8 bases fitting TRBD1. V lost 5 bases to trimming and J lost 5 bases; unmatched junction nucleotides: 14. CDR1 and CDR2 (germline): SEHNR, FQNEAQ (reference sequence). This CDR3 is 16 amino acids long. The CDR3 region is CASSQTRTGRIHEQYF. Written as DNA, the CDR3 is TGTGCCAGCAGCCAAACGCGGACAGGGCGGATCCACGAGCAGTACTTC.

The chain combines TRBV7-2 with TRBJ1-1; no clear D. Trimming removed 3 bases at V and 2 bases at J, with 7 bases between. The CDR3 is made up of 13 amino acids. Germline V gene sequence: CDR1 SGHTA, CDR2 FQGNSA. The chain's CDR3 is CASSLDYNTEAFF. CDR3 DNA: TGTGCCAGCAGCTTGGATTACAACACTGAAGCTTTCTTT.

This clone was picked up many times. The chain recombines TRBV4-1 with TRBJ2-3; D gene unclear. The CDR3 is 16 amino acids. CDR1 is MGHRA and CDR2 is YSYEKL in the germline V gene. The germline V and J ends were trimmed by 3 bases and 2 bases, with 15 bases remaining between them. The CDR3: CASSQADMLVTDTQYF. CDR3 in DNA: TGCGCCAGCAGCCAGGCTGACATGTTGGTCACAGATACGCAGTATTTT.

V usage is TRBV11-3 and J usage is TRBJ2-5; D not resolved. Germline loops: CDR1 SGHNT, CDR2 YENEEA. This CDR3 has 13 amino acids. V lost 5 bases and J lost 1, with 8 bases in between. The DNA of the CDR3 is TGTGCCAGCAGCCCAACGGGCCAAGAGACCCAGTACTTC. Translated, it gives CASSPTGQETQYF.

V usage is TRBV6-5 and J usage is TRBJ1-5; D remains unclear. V lost 6 bases and J lost 6, with 15 bases in between. Germline assignment: CDR1 MNHEY and CDR2 SVGAGI. This CDR3 comprises 14 residues. CDR3 amino acids: CASREGFRGQPQHF. The CDR3 DNA reads as TGTGCCAGCAGGGAGGGATTTCGAGGTCAGCCCCAGCATTTT.

The chain uses TRBV12-3 or TRBV12-4 and TRBJ2-7; D uncertain. The CDR3 covers 12 residues. Deletions cut 6 bases from V and 1 base from J, with 7 bases between. The chain's CDR3 is CASSHRSYEQYF. The CDR3 DNA is TGTGCCAGCAGCCACAGATCCTACGAGCAGTACTTC.

CDR3 DNA sequence: TGTGCCAGCAGCTTAGAGGCGGGAGGGCCAGGTGAGCAGTTCTTC. Residues: CASSLEAGGPGEQFF. The genes are TRBV7-9 and TRBJ2-1; 9 bases fit TRBD2. V shed 1 base, J shed 9 bases, and the junction held 7 bases outside the gene matches. Germline V gene lookup returns CDR1 SEHNR and CDR2 FQNEAQ (reference sequence). This CDR3 has 15 amino acids.

This CDR3 is CASSGGGQYNEQFF. CDR3 nucleotide sequence: TGTGCCAGCAGTGGAGGGGGCCAGTACAATGAGCAGTTCTTC. The chain carries TRBV7-2 and TRBJ2-1, with D possibly matching TRBD1 (7 bases). This CDR3 is built from 14 residues. Trimming stripped 6 bases from V and 4 bases from J, with 13 bases between. In germline, CDR1 is SGHTA, CDR2 FQGNSA.

The chain couples TRBV9 to TRBJ1-4, with D uncertain. This CDR3 is 12 amino acids long. The V end lost 5 bases, the J end lost 0 bases, and 2 bases lay between the germline ends. Germline V lookup: CDR1 SGDLS, CDR2 YYNGEE. This chain's CDR3 is CASSSTNEKLFF. The CDR3 bases are TGTGCCAGCAGTTCAACTAATGAAAAACTGTTTTTT.

This chain connects TRBV11-2 to TRBJ1-2; TRBD1 matches at 8 bases. The germline gives CDR1 SGHAT, CDR2 FQNNGV. This CDR3 has 16 residues. J gave up 1 base and V 2 bases, and 6 bases lay outside the gene matches. The CDR3 nucleotides read TGTGCCAGCAGCTTATTTCCCGACAGGGGTAACTATGGCTACACCTTC. Translated: CASSLFPDRGNYGYTF. Drawing the rest from reference TRBV11-2 and TRBJ1-2, the complete variable domain is EAGVAQSPRYKIIEKRQSVAFWCNPISGHATLYWYQQILGQGPKLLIQFQNNGVVDDSQLPKDRFSAERLKGVDSTLKIQPAKLEDSAVYLCASSLFPDRGNYGYTFGSGTRLTVV.

This chain uses TRBV2 with TRBJ2-2; no clear D gene. V lost 4 bases, J lost 0 bases, and 0 bases lay in between. The germline gives CDR1 SNHLY, CDR2 FYNNEI. The length of the CDR3 is 12 residues. CDR3 nucleotide sequence: TGTGCCAGCAGTGCGAACACCGGGGAGCTGTTTTTT. Its translation is CASSANTGELFF.

The chain recombines TRBV3-1 (or the pseudogene TRBV3-2) with TRBJ2-5; TRBD2 agrees at 14 bases. The V segment lost 6 bases and the J segment 2 bases; nucleotides outside the gene matches: 8. The CDR3 is 17 amino acids. The V gene's germline CDR1 is LGHDT and CDR2 YNNKEL (reference sequence). CDR3 in amino acids: CASRRGLAGDQQETQYF. The CDR3 nucleotides are TGTGCCAGCAGGAGGGGACTAGCGGGGGACCAACAAGAGACCCAGTACTTC.

This chain links TRBV10-1 with TRBJ2-7; 12 bases match TRBD1. V gave up 3 bases and J gave up 0 bases; unmatched junction bases: 15. The CDR3 extends over 20 amino acids. CDR1 and CDR2 (germline): WNHNN, SYGVQD (reference sequence). The CDR3 here is CASSDPGGDRGRPVSYEQYF. CDR3 DNA sequence: TGCGCCAGCAGTGACCCCGGGGGGGACAGGGGGCGACCGGTCTCCTACGAGCAGTACTTC.